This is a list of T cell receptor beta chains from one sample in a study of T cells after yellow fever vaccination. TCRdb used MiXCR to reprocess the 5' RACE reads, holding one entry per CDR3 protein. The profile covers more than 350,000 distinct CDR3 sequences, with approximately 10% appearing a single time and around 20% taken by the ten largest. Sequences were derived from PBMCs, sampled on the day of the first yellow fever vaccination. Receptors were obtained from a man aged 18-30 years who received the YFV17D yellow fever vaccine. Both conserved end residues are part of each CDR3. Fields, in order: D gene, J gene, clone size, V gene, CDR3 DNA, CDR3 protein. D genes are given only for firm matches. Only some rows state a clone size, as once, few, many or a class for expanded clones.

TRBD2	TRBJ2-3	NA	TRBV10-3	TGTGCCATCAGCCAACTAGCGGGGAGCACAGATACGCAGTATTTT	CAISQLAGSTDTQYF
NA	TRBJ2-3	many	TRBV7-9	TGTGCCAGCAGCTTTTATGGAGATACGCAGTATTTT	CASSFYGDTQYF
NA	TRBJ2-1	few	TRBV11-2	TGTGCCAGCAGCTTAGGCAGCCGAAGCTCCTACAATGAGCAGTTCTTC	CASSLGSRSSYNEQFF
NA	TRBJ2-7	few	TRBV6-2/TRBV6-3	TGTGCCAGCAGTTACTCGGGGGAGCAGTACTTC	CASSYSGEQYF
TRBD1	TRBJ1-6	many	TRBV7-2	TGTGCCAGCAGCTTAAATGGACAGGGGGCTAATTCACCCCTCCACTTT	CASSLNGQGANSPLHF
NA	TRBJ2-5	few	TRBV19	TGTGCCAGTAGTATCAGGCGGGGTGATCAAGAGACCCAGTACTTC	CASSIRRGDQETQYF
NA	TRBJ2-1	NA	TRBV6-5	TGTGCCAGCAGTTACTCTCGGGACACCTTGGATGAGCAGTTCTTC	CASSYSRDTLDEQFF
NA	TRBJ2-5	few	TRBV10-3	TGTGCCATCAGCCTCAGCATGAGCCAAGAGACCCAGTACTTC	CAISLSMSQETQYF
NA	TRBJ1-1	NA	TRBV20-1	TGCAGTGCTTACAGGGCCCTGAACACTGAAGCTTTCTTT	CSAYRALNTEAFF
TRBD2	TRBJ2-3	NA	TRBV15	TGTGCCACCAGCAGGGGACTAGCGGGGAGGGGGAGCACAGATACGCAGTATTTT	CATSRGLAGRGSTDTQYF
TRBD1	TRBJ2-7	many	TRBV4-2	TGTGCCAGCAGCCAAGATAGGGGGACAGGGGGCTACGAGCAGTACTTC	CASSQDRGTGGYEQYF
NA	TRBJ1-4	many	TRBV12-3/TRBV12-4	TGTGCCAGCAGTTTAGCCAGTAATGAAAAACTGTTTTTT	CASSLASNEKLFF
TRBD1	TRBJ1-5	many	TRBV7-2	TGTGCCAGCAGTCTCGACAGGGGTAGCAATCAGCCCCAGCATTTT	CASSLDRGSNQPQHF
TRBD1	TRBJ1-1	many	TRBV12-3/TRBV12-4	TGTGCCAGCAGTTTAGCGTGGGGACAGGGCAACACTGAAGCTTTCTTT	CASSLAWGQGNTEAFF
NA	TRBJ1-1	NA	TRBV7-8	TGTGCCAGCAGCCCGAGGACAGTAACTGTTACTGAAGCTTTCTTT	CASSPRTVTVTEAFF
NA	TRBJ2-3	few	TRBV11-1	TGTGCCAGCAGCCTACTGGGACCTAAGGCAGATACGCAGTATTTT	CASSLLGPKADTQYF
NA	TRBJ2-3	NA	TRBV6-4	TGTGCCAGCAGTGTTGGCGGGGAGCAAGATACGCAGTATTTT	CASSVGGEQDTQYF